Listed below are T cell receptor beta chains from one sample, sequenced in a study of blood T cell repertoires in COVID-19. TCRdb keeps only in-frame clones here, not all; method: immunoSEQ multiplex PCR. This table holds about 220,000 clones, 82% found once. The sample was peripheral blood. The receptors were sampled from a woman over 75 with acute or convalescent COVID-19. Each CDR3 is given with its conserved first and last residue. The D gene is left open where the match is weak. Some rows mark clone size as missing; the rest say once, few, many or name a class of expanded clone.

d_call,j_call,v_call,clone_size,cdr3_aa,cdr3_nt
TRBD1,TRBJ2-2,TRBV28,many,CASSSPGGFNTGELFF,TGTGCCAGCAGTTCCCCAGGGGGCTTTAACACCGGGGAGCTGTTTTTT
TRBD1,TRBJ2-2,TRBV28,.,CASSGTANTGELFF,TGTGCCAGCAGTGGGACAGCGAACACCGGGGAGCTGTTTTTT
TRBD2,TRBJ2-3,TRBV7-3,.,CASSLRGTSGGYWSDTQYF,TGTGCCAGCAGCTTACGCGGGACTAGCGGGGGGTACTGGTCAGATACGCAGTATTTT
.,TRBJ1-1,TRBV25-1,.,CASSESRNTEAFF,TGTGCCAGCAGTGAATCTCGGAACACTGAAGCTTTCTTT
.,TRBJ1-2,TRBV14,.,CASSQFRQYRMRNYGYTF,TGTGCCAGCAGCCAATTTCGGCAGTATCGGATGCGGAACTATGGCTACACCTTC
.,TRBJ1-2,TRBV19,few,CASSLLGGYTF,TGTGCCAGTAGTCTCCTGGGCGGCTACACCTTC
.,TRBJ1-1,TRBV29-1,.,CSVERRGESTEAFF,TGCAGCGTTGAGCGTCGAGGAGAGAGCACTGAAGCTTTCTTT
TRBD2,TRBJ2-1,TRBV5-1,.,CASSLVGRGSQFF,TGCGCCAGCAGCTTGGTAGGGCGGGGGTCGCAGTTCTTC
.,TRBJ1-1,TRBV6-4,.,CASSAGGTEAFF,TGTGCCAGCAGTGCGGGGGGGACTGAAGCTTTCTTT
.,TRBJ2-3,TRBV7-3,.,CASSPQNTDTQYF,TGTGCCAGCAGCCCGCAGAACACAGATACGCAGTATTTT
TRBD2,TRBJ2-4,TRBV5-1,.,CASSPGTSGGSAKNIQYF,TGCGCCAGCAGCCCCGGGACTAGCGGGGGGAGTGCCAAAAACATTCAGTACTTC
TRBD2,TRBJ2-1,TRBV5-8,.,CASSSWGSGGSNEQFF,TGTGCCAGCAGCTCCTGGGGGAGCGGGGGGTCGAATGAGCAGTTCTTC
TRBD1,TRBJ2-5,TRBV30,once,CAWSVRGGLTETQYF,TGTGCCTGGAGTGTACGAGGGGGCTTAACCGAGACCCAGTACTTC
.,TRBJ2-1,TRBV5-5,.,CASSYSGSSSNEQFF,TGTGCCAGCAGCTACAGTGGGAGTAGCTCCAATGAGCAGTTCTTC
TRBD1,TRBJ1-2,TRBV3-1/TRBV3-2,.,CASSPSLQGALGYTF,TGTGCCAGCAGCCCCTCGCTGCAGGGGGCTTTAGGCTACACCTTC
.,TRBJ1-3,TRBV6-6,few,CASGRGADGNTIYF,TGTGCCAGCGGGCGGGGGGCGGATGGAAACACCATATATTTT
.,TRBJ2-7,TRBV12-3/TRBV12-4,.,CASSFSYEQYF,TGTGCCAGCAGTTTTAGCTACGAGCAGTACTTC
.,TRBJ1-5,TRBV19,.,CASSFSGQPQHF,TGTGCCAGTAGTTTCAGCGGTCAGCCCCAGCATTTT
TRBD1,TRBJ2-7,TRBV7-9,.,CASSRPGQGSEQYF,TGTGCCAGCAGCAGACCGGGACAGGGCTCCGAGCAGTACTTC
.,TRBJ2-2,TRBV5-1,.,CASSLGQGTGELFF,TGCGCCAGCAGCTTAGGGCAGGGCACCGGGGAGCTGTTTTTT
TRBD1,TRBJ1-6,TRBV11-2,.,CASSPSRQGLSPLHF,TGTGCCAGCAGCCCCTCCCGACAGGGTCTTTCACCCCTCCACTTT
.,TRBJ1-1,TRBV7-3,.,CASSLLSGNTEAFF,TGTGCCAGCAGCTTATTGTCAGGGAACACTGAAGCTTTCTTT
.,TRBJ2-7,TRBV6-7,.,CASSYAGSEQYF,TGTGCCAGCAGTTACGCGGGATCCGAGCAGTACTTC
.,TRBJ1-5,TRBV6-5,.,CAIENRVNQPQHF,TGTGCCATTGAAAACAGGGTCAATCAGCCCCAGCATTTT
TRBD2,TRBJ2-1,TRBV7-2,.,CASRTTSGSYNEQFF,TGTGCCAGCAGGACGACTAGCGGCTCCTACAATGAGCAGTTCTTC
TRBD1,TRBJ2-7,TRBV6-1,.,CASSLGTRGSYEQYF,TGTGCCAGCAGTTTGGGGACCAGGGGGTCCTACGAGCAGTACTTC
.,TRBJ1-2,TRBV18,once,CASSPSRDYHYGYTF,TGTGCCAGCTCACCATCAAGGGACTATCACTATGGCTACACCTTC
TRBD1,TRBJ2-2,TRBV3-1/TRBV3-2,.,CATGTGGPTGELFF,TGTGCCACCGGGACAGGGGGCCCCACCGGGGAGCTGTTTTTT
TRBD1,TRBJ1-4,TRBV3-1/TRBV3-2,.,CASSPRTGSEKLFF,TGTGCCAGCAGCCCCAGGACAGGGAGTGAAAAACTGTTTTTT
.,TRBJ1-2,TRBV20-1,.,CSASIVNYGYTF,TGCAGTGCTAGTATAGTCAACTATGGCTACACCTTC
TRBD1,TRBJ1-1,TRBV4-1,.,CASSPTRDRVLNTEAFF,TGCGCCAGCAGCCCAACCCGGGACAGGGTCCTGAACACTGAAGCTTTCTTT
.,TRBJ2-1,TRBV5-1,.,CASSTGQLVGGEQFF,TGCGCCAGCAGCACCGGACAGTTGGTGGGTGGTGAGCAGTTCTTC
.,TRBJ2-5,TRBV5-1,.,CASSLETTLQETQYF,TGCGCCAGCAGCCTGGAGACTACTCTTCAAGAGACCCAGTACTTC
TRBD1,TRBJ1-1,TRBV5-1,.,CASSPGGQMNTEAFF,TGCGCCAGCAGCCCCGGGGGACAGATGAACACTGAAGCTTTCTTT
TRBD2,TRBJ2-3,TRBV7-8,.,CASSLGLAGGPRTDTQYF,TGTGCCAGCAGCTTAGGACTAGCGGGGGGCCCCCGCACAGATACGCAGTATTTT
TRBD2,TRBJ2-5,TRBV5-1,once,CASRSSGGTQETQYF,TGCGCCAGCAGATCCTCGGGGGGTACTCAAGAGACCCAGTACTTC
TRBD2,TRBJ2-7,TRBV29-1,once,CSVGGGGYYEQYF,TGCAGCGTTGGCGGGGGAGGGTACTACGAGCAGTACTTC
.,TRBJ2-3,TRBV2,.,CASSEVEIFTDTQYF,TGTGCCAGCAGTGAAGTAGAGATCTTCACAGATACGCAGTATTTT
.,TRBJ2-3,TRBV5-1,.,CASSLALATDTQYF,TGCGCCAGCAGCTTGGCTCTAGCAACAGATACGCAGTATTTT
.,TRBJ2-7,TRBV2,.,CASSARYEQYF,TGTGCCAGCAGTGCGCGTTACGAGCAGTACTTC
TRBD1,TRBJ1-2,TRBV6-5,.,CASSYLPGQGLSF,TGTGCCAGCAGTTACTTACCGGGACAGGGCCTCTCCTTC
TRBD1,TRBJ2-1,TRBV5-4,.,CASSLGGGQANEQFF,TGTGCCAGCAGCTTGGGAGGGGGCCAGGCCAATGAGCAGTTCTTC
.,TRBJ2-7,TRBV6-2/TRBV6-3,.,CASSGASYEQYF,TGTGCCAGCAGTGGGGCCTCCTACGAGCAGTACTTC
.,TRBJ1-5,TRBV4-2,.,CASSQDRQGGQPQHF,TGTGCCAGCAGCCAAGATAGGCAGGGTGGTCAGCCCCAGCATTTT
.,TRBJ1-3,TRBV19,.,CASTPSGVSGNTIYF,TGTGCCAGTACACCATCGGGGGTCTCTGGAAACACCATATATTTT